This TCR beta chain appears in the sequencing data of a study of blood T cells in healthy people across ages. This clonotype has just a few counts. Germline values: CDR1 ENHRY, CDR2 SYGVKD. V was clipped by 8 bases and J by 3 bases, with 7 bases between them. CDR3 size: 11 residues. Then a second PCR, running roughly 7 to 11 cycles, was carried out with a sample-barcoded 5' primer and a J-beta primer mix. TCRdb re-called the 5' RACE reads through MiXCR, storing one row per CDR3 protein. The sample contains about 780,000 distinct CDR3 sequences, roughly 25% of which appear only once. The data were also submitted as part of a second study, on T cells of mothers and their children.

The specimen sequenced was blood. The chain uses TRBV10-3 and TRBJ2-5; D possibly corresponds to TRBD1 (5 bases). This clonotype was sampled from a boy between 10 and 17 years old in good health. CDR3 DNA sequence: TGTGCCATCGGGGCGGAAGAGACCCAGTACTTC. Its protein product is CAIGAEETQYF.